The sequence of this TCR beta chain was determined in a study of T cell repertoires in cytomegalovirus infection. Background on the study: The authors relied on CMV epitopes, both recently identified HLA-C-restricted and well-studied HLA-B-restricted.

Using its own MiXCR run on the reads, TCRdb lists one record per CDR3 protein. There are some 560,000 distinct CDR3 sequences in the sample; roughly 43% occur only once, and over 45% lies in the top ten. Worth noting for this clonotype: Its antigen is as yet unknown.

This CDR3 contains 13 residues. Deletions cut 3 bases from V and 3 bases from J, with 9 bases between. Germline V gives CDR1 LGHNA, CDR2 YSLEER. The study's findings and limits: Dominant in the ex vivo response were TCR beta clonotypes restricted by HLA-C and specific for CMV.

The genes are TRBV4-3 and TRBJ2-7, with a possible D match to TRBD1 (5 bases). Sequences were derived from cultured PBMCs, sampled from culture after CMV antigen stimulation. The source of this sequence is a human donor in good health (CMV status not recorded). Some clones in this sample may be carry-over from other donors' samples. CDR3 coding DNA: TGCGCCAGCAGCCAGAGGCAGGGCTACGAGCAGTACTTC. It codes for CASSQRQGYEQYF.